This entry describes one T cell receptor (beta chain). The CDR3 loop spans 13 amino acids. Germline V gene lookup returns CDR1 SGHTA and CDR2 FQGTGA. Deletions cut 4 bases from V and 7 bases from J, with 11 bases between. This sample is part of a study of shared T cell receptors in the human thymus. The table came from immunoSEQ multiplex PCR; TCRdb's copy has only in-frame clones and leaves some out. The sample yields 700,000 or so clones, 80% to 90% seen once. These records were also assigned to another study, of human thymus T cells. This second study says: Healthy Finnish infants having corrective surgery for congenital heart defects served as donors. Corrective heart surgery yielded resections, and these provided the thymus tissue. Seemingly biased V and J gene usage marked thymic and blood repertoires.

The receptor comes from a girl younger than two with a congenital heart defect. The chain uses TRBV7-3 and TRBJ2-1; possibly TRBD1 for D (6 bases). The sequenced material came from thymocytes. The CDR3 sequence is CASSSIRGNEQFF. CDR3 in DNA: TGTGCCAGCAGCTCAATCAGGGGAAATGAGCAGTTCTTC.